The 5 T cell receptor beta chains listed next were all sequenced from one sample in a study of early T cells in non-severe SARS-CoV-2 infection. A single record per CDR3 protein comes from TCRdb applying MiXCR to the 5' RACE reads. The sample gives 40,000 to 60,000 distinct CDR3 sequences, approximately 6% of which show up once; approximately 6.9% is in the top ten. Sequenced here: whole blood, sampled at baseline. The source of these receptors is an adult who was a healthcare worker with PCR-confirmed SARS-CoV-2 infection or an uninfected control (not recorded which).

The CDR3 DNA is TGTGCCAGCAGCCCCTCGGGGGGAAACTATGGCTACACCTTC. It specifies CASSPSGGNYGYTF. The rearrangement joins TRBV12-3 or TRBV12-4 to TRBJ1-2, with a weak D call TRBD1 (5 bases). The germline V and J ends were trimmed by 6 bases and 2 bases, with 13 bases remaining between them. The CDR3 sequence is 14 residues long.

This clonotype was counted ten times or more. This chain links TRBV20-1 with TRBJ2-3; D is ambiguous. CDR1 and CDR2 (germline): DFQATT, SNEGSKA (reference sequence). V lost 4 bases and J lost 3, with 5 bases in between. CDR3 size: 11 residues. CDR3 sequence (DNA): TGCAGTGCTATTAAAACAGATACGCAGTATTTT. Its translation is CSAIKTDTQYF.

The V call is TRBV28, the J call TRBJ2-7; 12 bases are a match to TRBD2. Germline assignment: CDR1 MDHEN and CDR2 SYDVKM. CDR3 length: 17 residues. V shed 3 bases and J 4 bases; nucleotides not matched to a gene: 10. CDR3 region: CASSFWVATSGGYEQYF. The CDR3 DNA sequence: TGTGCCAGCAGTTTCTGGGTCGCAACTAGCGGGGGGTACGAGCAGTACTTC.

In its sample, this clonotype was seen a few times. J is TRBJ2-3 and V is TRBV20-1, with a tentative D call TRBD1 (6 bases). The CDR3 runs 14 residues. V lost 6 bases and J lost 8, with 21 bases in between. Germline CDR1 is DFQATT and CDR2 is SNEGSKA (reference sequence). CDR3 coding DNA: TGCAGTGCAATCCGTGAGACAGGTTTTGCTACGCAGTATTTT. Encoded protein: CSAIRETGFATQYF.

This clonotype occurred many times. The chain uses TRBV5-6 and TRBJ2-1; TRBD2 agrees at 10 bases. There are 18 residues in the CDR3. Germline CDR1 and CDR2: SGHDT and YYEEEE. V was clipped by 3 bases and J by 2 bases; unmatched bases: 11. CDR3 in amino acids: CASSSFRGGLATYNEQFF. DNA for the CDR3: TGTGCCAGCAGCTCCTTCCGGGGGGGACTAGCGACCTACAATGAGCAGTTCTTC.